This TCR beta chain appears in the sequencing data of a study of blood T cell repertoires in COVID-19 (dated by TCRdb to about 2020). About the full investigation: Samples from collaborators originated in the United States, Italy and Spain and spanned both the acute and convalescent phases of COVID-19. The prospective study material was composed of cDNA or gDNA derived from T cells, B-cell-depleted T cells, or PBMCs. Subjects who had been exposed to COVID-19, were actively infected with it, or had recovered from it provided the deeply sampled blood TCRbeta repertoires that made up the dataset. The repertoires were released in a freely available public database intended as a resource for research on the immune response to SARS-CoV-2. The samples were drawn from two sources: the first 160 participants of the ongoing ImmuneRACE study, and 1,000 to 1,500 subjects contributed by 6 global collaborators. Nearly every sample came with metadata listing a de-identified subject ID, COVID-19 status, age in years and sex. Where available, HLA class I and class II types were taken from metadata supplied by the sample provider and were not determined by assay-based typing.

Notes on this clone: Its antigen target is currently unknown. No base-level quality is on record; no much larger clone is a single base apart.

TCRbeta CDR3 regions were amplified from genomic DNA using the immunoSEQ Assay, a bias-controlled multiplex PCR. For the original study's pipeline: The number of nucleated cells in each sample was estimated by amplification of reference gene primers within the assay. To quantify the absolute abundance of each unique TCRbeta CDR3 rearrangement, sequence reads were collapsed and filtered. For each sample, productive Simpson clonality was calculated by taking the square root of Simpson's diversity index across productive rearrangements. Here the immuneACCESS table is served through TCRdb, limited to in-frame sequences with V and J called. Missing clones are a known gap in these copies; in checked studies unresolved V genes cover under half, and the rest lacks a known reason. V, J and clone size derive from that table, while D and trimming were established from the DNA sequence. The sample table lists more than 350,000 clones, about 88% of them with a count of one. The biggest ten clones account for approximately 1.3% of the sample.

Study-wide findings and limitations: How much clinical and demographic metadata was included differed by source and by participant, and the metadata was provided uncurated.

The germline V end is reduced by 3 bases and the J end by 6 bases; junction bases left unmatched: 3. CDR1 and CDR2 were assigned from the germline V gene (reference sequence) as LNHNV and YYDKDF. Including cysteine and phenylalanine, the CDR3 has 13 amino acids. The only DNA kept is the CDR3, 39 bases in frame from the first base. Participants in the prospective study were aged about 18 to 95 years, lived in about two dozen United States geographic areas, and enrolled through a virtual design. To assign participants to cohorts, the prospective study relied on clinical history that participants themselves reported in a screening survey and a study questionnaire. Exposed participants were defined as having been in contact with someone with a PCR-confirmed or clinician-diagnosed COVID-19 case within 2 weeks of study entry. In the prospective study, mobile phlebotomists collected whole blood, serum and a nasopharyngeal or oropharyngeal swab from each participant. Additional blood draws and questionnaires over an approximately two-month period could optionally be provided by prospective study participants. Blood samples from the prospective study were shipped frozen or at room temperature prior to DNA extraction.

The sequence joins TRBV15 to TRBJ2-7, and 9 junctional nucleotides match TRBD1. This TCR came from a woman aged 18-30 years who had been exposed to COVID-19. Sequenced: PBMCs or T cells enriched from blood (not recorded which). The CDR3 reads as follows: CATSSQQGAEQYF. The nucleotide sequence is TGTGCCACCAGCAGCCAACAGGGGGCCGAGCAGTACTTC. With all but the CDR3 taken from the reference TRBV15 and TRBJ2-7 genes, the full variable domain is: DAMVIQNPRYQVTQFGKPVTLSCSQTLNHNVMYWYQQKSSQAPKLLFHYYDKDFNNEADTPDNFQSRRPNTSFCFLDIRSPGLGDTAMYLCATSSQQGAEQYFGPGTRLTVT.